This TCR beta chain was obtained from a study of blood T cell repertoires in COVID-19. Between the trimmed V and J ends, which lost 8 bases and 1 base, there was a span of 8 bases. The CDR3 length is 12 residues. The germline V gene encodes CDR1 MNHEY and CDR2 SMNVEV (reference sequence). Original processing methods: The authors estimated nucleated cell counts from reference gene primer amplification. Sequenced by immunoSEQ multiplex PCR; TCRdb stores in-frame clones only, minus some. V and J calls and clone size are those listed in that table; D and trimming were worked out from the DNA. The sample has approximately 100,000 clones, approximately 89% seen once.

Sequencing was performed on peripheral blood. The sequence derives from a man between 60 and 75 years old with acute or convalescent COVID-19. The V gene is TRBV27, the J gene TRBJ1-2; possibly TRBD1 for D (6 bases). In DNA, the CDR3 is TGTGCCAGCGGCAGGGGTAACTATGGCTACACCTTC. Protein: CASGRGNYGYTF.